This entry lists 25 T cell receptor beta chains sequenced from one sample in a study of fetal regulatory T cell absence and autoimmunity. Libraries were prepared by immunoSEQ multiplex PCR; TCRdb keeps only in-frame clonotypes and omits some of them. The repertoire consists of roughly 95,000 clones, with 55% to 75% occurring once and the leading ten covering just under 2%. Sample: pancreas tissue. These receptors were obtained from a male donor with IPEX syndrome.

The CDR3: CASSLGAYEQYF. The CDR3 bases are TGTGCCAGCAGCTTGGGAGCCTACGAGCAGTACTTC. The chain recombines TRBV5-6 with TRBJ2-7; D remains unclear. Germline CDR1 SGHDT, CDR2 YYEEEE. CDR3 length: 12 residues. V lost 0 bases and J lost 2, with 3 bases in between.

V and J are TRBV2 and TRBJ1-1; weak D call: TRBD1 (6 bases). CDR1 is SNHLY and CDR2 is FYNNEI in the germline V gene. The CDR3 covers 14 residues. Deletions cut 5 bases from V and 5 bases from J, with 15 bases between. In DNA, the CDR3 is TGTGCCAGCAGTATACAGGGAAGGGGGACTGAAGCTTTCTTT. Translating gives CASSIQGRGTEAFF.

The chain employs TRBV27 and TRBJ1-2; TRBD1 matches 11 bases. V was clipped by 3 bases and J by 8 bases; unmatched bases: 8. Germline assignment: CDR1 MNHEY and CDR2 SMNVEV (reference sequence). The CDR3 spans 15 residues. CDR3 protein: CASSLWGQGGGGYTF. The CDR3 bases are TGTGCCAGCAGTTTGTGGGGACAGGGGGGAGGGGGCTACACCTTC.

This rearrangement joins TRBV10-3 to TRBJ1-1; D is uncertain. Germline assignment: CDR1 ENHRY and CDR2 SYGVKD. The V gene lost 3 bases and the J gene lost 0 bases, with 5 bases spanning the gap. CDR3 size: 13 residues. The CDR3 nucleotides read TGTGCCATCAGTGACAACATGAACACTGAAGCTTTCTTT. It encodes CAISDNMNTEAFF.

The rearrangement links TRBV27 to TRBJ2-7; 7 bases align to TRBD1. Losses at the gene ends were 1 base for V and 2 bases for J; bases not matched to a gene: 5. The CDR3 has 15 residues. Germline assignment: CDR1 MNHEY and CDR2 SMNVEV (reference sequence). The CDR3 is CASSLLWTGPYEQYF. The CDR3, as DNA: TGTGCCAGCAGTTTATTGTGGACAGGTCCCTACGAGCAGTACTTC.

This chain connects TRBV18 to TRBJ1-5; 7 bases map to TRBD1. The CDR3 length is 14 residues. V lost 6 bases and J lost 3; bases outside the gene matches: 5. Germline V CDR1 and CDR2: KGHSH, LQKENI. The CDR3 region is CASSMDRLNQPQHF. CDR3 nucleotide sequence: TGTGCCAGCTCCATGGACAGGCTCAATCAGCCCCAGCATTTT.

There are a few counts of this clone. V usage is TRBV9 and J usage is TRBJ2-2, with 9 bases lining up with TRBD2. This CDR3 comprises 14 residues. The trim removed 10 bases at V and 3 bases at J, leaving 7 bases unmatched. CDR1 is SGDLS and CDR2 is YYNGEE in the germline V gene. The CDR3 spells CASQAGGDTGELFF. As DNA, the CDR3 is TGTGCCTCCCAAGCGGGGGGAGACACCGGGGAGCTGTTTTTT.

This sequence joins TRBV7-6 and TRBJ2-2, with D tentatively TRBD2 (6 bases). CDR3 length equals 17 residues. From germline, CDR1 is SGHVS and CDR2 FNYEAQ. The V gene lost 5 bases and the J gene lost 6 bases, with 22 bases spanning the gap. CDR3 loop: CASSLRSSGDPSGELFF. The CDR3 DNA follows: TGTGCCAGCAGCCTCAGGTCTTCGGGGGACCCTTCCGGGGAGCTGTTTTTT.

The chain is built from TRBV7-9 and TRBJ2-1, with no clear D. Trimming removed 0 bases at V and 4 bases at J, with 19 bases between. CDR1 and CDR2 (germline): SEHNR, FQNEAQ (reference sequence). CDR3 length equals 18 residues. The CDR3 nucleotides read TGTGCCAGCAGCTTAGCACCCCAACAGCGTGGTCGATACAATGAGCAGTTCTTC. Protein: CASSLAPQQRGRYNEQFF.

This rearrangement joins TRBV19 to TRBJ1-4; D remains ambiguous. Trimming shortened V by 3 bases and J by 7 bases, and 6 bases separated the two germline ends. The CDR3 is 12 amino acids. CDR1 and CDR2 (germline): LNHDA, SQIVND (reference sequence). The CDR3 protein is CASSMVPEKLFF. In DNA form, the CDR3 reads TGTGCCAGTAGTATGGTACCTGAAAAACTGTTTTTT.

A few counts support this clone. The gene calls are TRBV27 and TRBJ2-2, with D tentatively TRBD2 (5 bases). Trimming took off 5 bases at V and 7 bases at J, with 11 bases between the two ends. CDR3 length: 13 amino acids. Germline lookup yields CDR1 MNHEY and CDR2 SMNVEV (reference sequence). CDR3 nucleotide sequence: TGTGCCAGCAGTCCCCACCGGGGCGGGGAGCTGTTTTTT. Amino acid sequence: CASSPHRGGELFF.

This sequence joins TRBV27 and TRBJ2-7, with 10 bases matching TRBD2. The V and J ends lost 5 bases and 6 bases, in that order; junction bases with no gene match: 13. CDR3 length: 16 residues. Germline V gene lookup returns CDR1 MNHEY and CDR2 SMNVEV (reference sequence). The CDR3 DNA reads TGTGCCAGCAGTCAAGCGGGGGGGCGGTCGAATTCCGAGCAGTACTTC. This encodes CASSQAGGRSNSEQYF.

The chain employs TRBV10-1 and TRBJ2-1; TRBD2 is a possible D gene (5 bases). The CDR3 length is 17 residues. CDR1 WNHNN and CDR2 SYGVQD come from the germline V gene (reference sequence). Deletions cut 11 bases from V and 0 bases from J, with 23 bases between. CDR3 in amino acids: CADTLVPSLSSYNEQFF. CDR3 DNA: TGCGCCGACACACTAGTCCCTAGCCTAAGCTCCTACAATGAGCAGTTCTTC.

This clone has only a few counts. This sequence joins TRBV30 and TRBJ1-3, with D uncertain. The CDR3 length is 11 residues. The germline V and J ends were trimmed by 3 bases and 2 bases, with 2 bases remaining between them. CDR1 is GTSNPN, CDR2 SVGIG, per germline (reference sequence). CDR3 sequence reads: CAWSTGNTIYF. The DNA of the CDR3 is TGTGCCTGGAGCACTGGAAACACCATATATTTT.

The V gene is TRBV6-1, the J gene TRBJ2-7, with D tentatively TRBD2 (5 bases). The CDR3 is 11 amino acids. CDR1 and CDR2 (germline): MNHNS, SASEGT. Trimming cost V 7 bases and J 6 bases, with 10 bases left between them. The CDR3 loop is CASTSGIEQYF. For the CDR3, the DNA is TGTGCCAGCACCTCGGGGATCGAGCAGTACTTC.

The chain employs TRBV5-1 and TRBJ1-5; D not resolved. The V end lost 3 bases, the J end lost 0 bases, and 16 bases lay between the germline ends. The CDR3 length is 17 residues. The germline V gene encodes CDR1 SGHRS and CDR2 YFSETQ. CDR3 sequence: CASSSDVTGDSNQPQHF. The CDR3 nucleotides are TGCGCCAGCAGCTCTGACGTCACCGGAGATAGCAATCAGCCCCAGCATTTT.

This clone came up a few times. The chain joins TRBV10-3 to TRBJ2-3; the D is unclear. V dropped 8 bases and J dropped 5 bases, with 11 bases sitting between them. The CDR3 is 12 amino acids. Per germline, CDR1 ENHRY and CDR2 SYGVKD. CDR3 in amino acids: CAIGNWVDTQYF. The DNA for the CDR3 is TGTGCCATCGGAAACTGGGTAGATACGCAGTATTTT.

In nucleotides, the CDR3 is TGTGCCAGCAGCCCGACCGGACAGGGATATAACTATGGCTACACCTTC. It is translated as CASSPTGQGYNYGYTF. The chain recombines TRBV7-6 with TRBJ1-2; 8 nucleotides align to TRBD1. V lost 5 bases to trimming and J lost 1 base; unmatched junction nucleotides: 9. The CDR3 loop spans 16 amino acids. CDR1 is SGHVS, CDR2 FNYEAQ, per germline. Looking up the rest from reference TRBV7-6 and TRBJ1-2 gives the full variable domain: GAGVSQSPRYKVTKRGQDVALRCDPISGHVSLYWYRQALGQGPEFLTYFNYEAQQDKSGLPNDRFSAERPEGSISTLTIQRTEQRDSAMYRCASSPTGQGYNYGYTFGSGTRLTVV.

This clone was seen a handful of times. This chain connects TRBV9 to TRBJ2-7, with D possibly matching TRBD2 (6 bases). V was trimmed by 4 bases and J by 5 bases, leaving 13 bases between them. Per the germline V gene, CDR1 is SGDLS and CDR2 is YYNGEE. The CDR3 is 13 residues long. The DNA of the CDR3 is TGTGCCAGCAGCCCCGGAGGGGTCCACGAGCAGTACTTC. Translating it yields CASSPGGVHEQYF. Full variable domain (missing parts from reference TRBV9 and TRBJ2-7): DSGVTQTPKHLITATGQRVTLRCSPRSGDLSVYWYQQSLDQGLQFLIQYYNGEERAKGNILERFSAQQFPDLHSELNLSSLELGDSALYFCASSPGGVHEQYFGPGTRLTVT.

This sequence joins TRBV5-1 and TRBJ2-7; TRBD2 might be the D (7 bases). Germline V lookup: CDR1 SGHRS, CDR2 YFSETQ. V was trimmed by 0 bases and J by 1 base, leaving 14 bases between them. This CDR3 region has 16 residues. The CDR3 bases are TGCGCCAGCAGCTTGGTAGGGGGGGCCATTTCCTACGAGCAGTACTTC. Translating it yields CASSLVGGAISYEQYF. The full variable domain, in which reference TRBV5-1 and TRBJ2-7 provide the parts outside the CDR3, is KAGVTQTPRYLIKTRGQQVTLSCSPISGHRSVSWYQQTPGQGLQFLFEYFSETQRNKGNFPGRFSGRQFSNSRSEMNVSTLELGDSALYLCASSLVGGAISYEQYFGPGTRLTVT.

This chain links TRBV7-7 with TRBJ2-2, with 7 bases identical to TRBD1. The CDR3 loop spans 16 amino acids. CDR1 SSHAT and CDR2 FNYEAQ come from the germline V gene (reference sequence). After removal of 4 bases from V and 3 bases from J, the junction contained 8 bases not matched to a gene. CDR3 nucleotides: TGTGCCAGCAGCTCACAGACAGGGAAATACACCGGGGAGCTGTTTTTT. This gives the protein CASSSQTGKYTGELFF.

The chain carries TRBV2 and TRBJ1-2; 8 nucleotides align to TRBD1. This CDR3 has 16 residues. V lost 6 bases, J lost 5 bases, and 14 bases stayed unmatched. Germline values: CDR1 SNHLY, CDR2 FYNNEI. The chain's CDR3 is CASSQGQVYTGYGYTF. In DNA, the CDR3 is TGTGCCAGCAGCCAGGGACAGGTTTATACGGGATATGGCTACACCTTC. The entire variable domain, with the rest obtained from reference TRBV2 and TRBJ1-2, is as follows: EPEVTQTPSHQVTQMGQEVILRCVPISNHLYFYWYRQILGQKVEFLVSFYNNEISEKSEIFDDQFSVERPDGSNFTLKIRSTKLEDSAMYFCASSQGQVYTGYGYTFGSGTRLTVV.

This chain uses TRBV4-1 with TRBJ2-6; 10 bases are shared with TRBD1. V trimming: 2 bases; J trimming: 0 bases; junction bases outside the gene matches: 1. Germline V gene data show CDR1 as MGHRA and CDR2 as YSYEKL. The CDR3 has 17 amino acids. CDR3 sequence: CASSQWTGGSGANVLTF. The CDR3 DNA reads as TGCGCCAGCAGCCAATGGACAGGGGGCTCTGGGGCCAACGTCCTGACTTTC.

This rearrangement joins TRBV7-2 to TRBJ2-5, with 8 bases identical to TRBD2. After removal of 0 bases from V and 4 bases from J, the junction contained 4 bases not matched to a gene. Germline loops: CDR1 SGHTA, CDR2 FQGNSA. This CDR3 has 15 amino acids. Here the CDR3 DNA reads TGTGCCAGCAGCTTAGCGGCGGGGGGCGGAGAGACCCAGTACTTC. It is translated as CASSLAAGGGETQYF.

The chain carries TRBV5-6 and TRBJ1-2; D gene ambiguous. Germline loops: CDR1 SGHDT, CDR2 YYEEEE. The CDR3 consists of 14 residues. V dropped 0 bases and J dropped 1 base, with 7 bases sitting between them. CDR3 region: CASSLGTYNYGYTF. DNA of the CDR3: TGTGCCAGCAGCTTGGGGACGTATAACTATGGCTACACCTTC.